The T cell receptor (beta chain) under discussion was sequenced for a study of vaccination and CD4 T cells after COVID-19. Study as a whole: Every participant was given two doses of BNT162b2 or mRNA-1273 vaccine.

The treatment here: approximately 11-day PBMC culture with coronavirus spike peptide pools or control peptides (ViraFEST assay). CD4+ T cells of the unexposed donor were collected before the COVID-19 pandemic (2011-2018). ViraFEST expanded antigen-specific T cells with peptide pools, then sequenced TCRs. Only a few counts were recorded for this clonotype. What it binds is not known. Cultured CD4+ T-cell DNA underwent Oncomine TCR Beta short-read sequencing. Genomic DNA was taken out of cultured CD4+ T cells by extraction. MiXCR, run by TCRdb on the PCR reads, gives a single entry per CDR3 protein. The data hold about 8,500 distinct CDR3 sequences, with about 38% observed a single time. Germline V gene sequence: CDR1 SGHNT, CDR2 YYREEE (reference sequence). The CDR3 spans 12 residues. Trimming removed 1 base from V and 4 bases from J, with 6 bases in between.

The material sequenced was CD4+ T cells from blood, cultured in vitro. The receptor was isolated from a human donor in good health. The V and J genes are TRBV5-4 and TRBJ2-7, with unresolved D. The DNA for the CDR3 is TGTGCCAGCAGCTTGCTGGGTTACGAGCAGTACTTC. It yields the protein CASSLLGYEQYF. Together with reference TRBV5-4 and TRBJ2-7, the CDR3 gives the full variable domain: ETGVTQSPTHLIKTRGQQVTLRCSSQSGHNTVSWYQQALGQGPQFIFQYYREEENGRGNFPPRFSGLQFPNYSSELNVNALELDDSALYLCASSLLGYEQYFGPGTRLTVT.